The 11 T cell receptor beta chains given below trace back to one sample, sequenced in a study of blood T cell repertoires in COVID-19. Measured with immunoSEQ multiplex PCR; TCRdb has only the in-frame clones, and not every one. The sample carries 150,000 to 200,000 clones, 80% to 95% recorded once. The sequenced sample consisted of peripheral blood. These receptors originate from a woman between 50 and 59 years old with acute or convalescent COVID-19.

The gene calls are TRBV10-3 and TRBJ2-7, with a weak D call TRBD2 (6 bases). Trimming cost V 10 bases and J 1 base, with 11 bases left between them. Germline-derived CDR1 and CDR2 are ENHRY and SYGVKD. This CDR3 spans 12 amino acids. For the CDR3, the DNA is TGTGCCACCGGGGCGGGATCCTACGAGCAGTACTTC. Amino acids: CATGAGSYEQYF.

The J gene is TRBJ1-5, the V gene TRBV6-5, with a tentative D call TRBD1 (5 bases). CDR1 and CDR2 from the germline V gene are MNHEY and SVGAGI. V was trimmed by 4 bases and J by 7 bases, leaving 17 bases between them. The length of the CDR3 is 15 residues. CDR3 sequence reads: CASSSLGTLEQPQHF. DNA of the CDR3: TGTGCCAGCAGTTCCTTGGGGACTCTTGAGCAGCCCCAGCATTTT.

This chain links TRBV7-6 with TRBJ2-5; D possibly corresponds to TRBD2 (6 bases). The germline gives CDR1 SGHVS, CDR2 FNYEAQ. The CDR3 contains 16 residues. V was shortened by 5 bases and J by 3 bases, with 19 bases between the two germline ends. The CDR3 loop is CASSPPGDRFKETQYF. The DNA for the CDR3 is TGTGCCAGCAGCCCCCCGGGGGATAGATTTAAAGAGACCCAGTACTTC. The full variable domain, completed using reference TRBV7-6 and TRBJ2-5, is GAGVSQSPRYKVTKRGQDVALRCDPISGHVSLYWYRQALGQGPEFLTYFNYEAQQDKSGLPNDRFSAERPEGSISTLTIQRTEQRDSAMYRCASSPPGDRFKETQYFGPGTRLLVL.

The chain joins TRBV28 to TRBJ1-5; D gene unclear. The germline gives CDR1 MDHEN, CDR2 SYDVKM. This CDR3 has 17 residues. V lost 2 bases and J lost 6, with 20 bases in between. CDR3 DNA sequence: TGTGCCAGCAGTTTAAGCGTCCATCAGAGGATAAGTCAGCCCCAGCATTTT. This codes for CASSLSVHQRISQPQHF.

The chain joins TRBV29-1 to TRBJ2-5, with D hard to call. V was shortened by 4 bases and J by 7 bases, with 13 bases between the two germline ends. Germline V gene sequence: CDR1 SQVTM, CDR2 ANQGSEA. CDR3 length: 12 amino acids. As DNA, the CDR3 is TGCAGCGTTGTGGGCAGCTTCGGGACCCAGTACTTC. Amino acids: CSVVGSFGTQYF.

This clone came up a few times. The gene calls are TRBV2 and TRBJ2-3, with 8 bases that match TRBD2. Germline trimming cut 8 bases from V and 2 bases from J; bases unmatched to any gene: 12. CDR1 is SNHLY, CDR2 FYNNEI, per germline. The CDR3 is 16 amino acids. CDR3 loop: CASLELAGGFTDTQYF. In nucleotides, the CDR3 is TGTGCCAGCCTGGAACTCGCGGGGGGTTTCACAGATACGCAGTATTTT.

The table lists this clone with a few counts. The V call is TRBV28, the J call TRBJ2-3; 8 positions agree with TRBD1. The CDR3 totals 16 residues. Germline V gene data show CDR1 as MDHEN and CDR2 as SYDVKM. With 2 bases clipped from V and 6 bases from J, the junction kept 10 bases outside the gene matches. CDR3 protein: CASSLRGTGGMDTQYF. In DNA form, the CDR3 reads TGTGCCAGCAGTTTAAGGGGCACAGGGGGAATGGATACGCAGTATTTT.

The chain is built from TRBV6-5 and TRBJ2-7; weak D call: TRBD1 (6 bases). The CDR3 runs to 13 residues. Germline V gene data show CDR1 as MNHEY and CDR2 as SVGAGI. Trimming cost V 10 bases and J 0 bases, with 13 bases left between them. The CDR3 loop is CATARGGSYEQYF. The CDR3 DNA sequence: TGTGCCACCGCGAGAGGGGGCTCCTACGAGCAGTACTTC.

A few counts support this clone. V and J are TRBV7-9 and TRBJ2-1; 16 bases are a match to TRBD2. Germline assignment: CDR1 SEHNR and CDR2 FQNEAQ (reference sequence). The CDR3 loop spans 19 amino acids. Unmatched junction bases numbered 13, after V lost 5 bases and J lost 6 bases. In DNA, the CDR3 is TGTGCCAGCAGCATGGGACTAGCGGGGGGGCGAGGTTTGTTCAATGAGCAGTTCTTC. It specifies CASSMGLAGGRGLFNEQFF.

In its sample, this clone was seen once. This sequence joins TRBV6-5 and TRBJ2-1, with D tentatively TRBD1 (6 bases). This CDR3 spans 15 amino acids. Trimming pared 4 bases from V and 0 bases from J, leaving 10 bases between. Germline V lookup: CDR1 MNHEY, CDR2 SVGAGI. CDR3 in DNA: TGTGCCAGCAGTTTCGACAGGAGCTCCTACAATGAGCAGTTCTTC. This gives the protein CASSFDRSSYNEQFF.

V is TRBV15 and J is TRBJ2-3, with TRBD2 matching over 7 bases. The junction had 5 bases not matched to a gene; V was cut back by 1 base and J by 4 bases. Germline V CDR1 and CDR2: LNHNV, YYDKDF (reference sequence). The CDR3 covers 15 residues. The CDR3 sequence is CATSRVSGAPDTQYF. DNA for the CDR3: TGTGCCACCAGCAGAGTAAGCGGGGCCCCAGATACGCAGTATTTT.